The 28 T cell receptor beta chains reported below all come from one sample, sequenced in a study of cytomegalovirus exposure and HLA in healthy donors. PCR primers comprised 60 Vbeta and 13 Jbeta primers. The protocol was immunoSEQ multiplex PCR, while the TCRdb copy is restricted to in-frame clones and leaves out a portion. The sample includes about 190,000 clones, approximately 83% seen only once; the top ten take 1.2%. Sequenced: PBMCs. These receptors were obtained from a boy aged 2 to 9 in good health and CMV-seronegative.

This clone has a single count. The chain uses TRBV19 and TRBJ1-2; TRBD1 matches 9 bases. With V trimmed by 5 bases and J by 7 bases, 8 bases remained unmatched. The CDR3 covers 14 residues. From germline, CDR1 is LNHDA and CDR2 SQIVND (reference sequence). The DNA of the CDR3 is TGTGCCAGTAGTGCGTACAGGGGGCAGGGTGGCTACACCTTC. As protein: CASSAYRGQGGYTF.

V gene TRBV30 combines with J gene TRBJ2-3; TRBD2 matches 9 bases. The CDR3 runs to 12 residues. Germline V CDR1 and CDR2: GTSNPN, SVGIG (reference sequence). V gave up 6 bases and J gave up 4 bases; unmatched junction bases: 2. CDR3 in DNA: TGTGCCTGTAGCGGGGGTTCAGATACGCAGTATTTT. This codes for CACSGGSDTQYF.

This chain connects TRBV6-6 to TRBJ2-5; D perhaps matches TRBD1 (6 bases). The germline V gene has CDR1 MNHNY and CDR2 SVGAGI (reference sequence). The ends were cut back, 5 bases at V and 7 bases at J, with 14 bases in the middle. This CDR3 spans 13 amino acids. CDR3 residues: CASSPDSPWTQYF. The CDR3 nucleotides are TGTGCCAGCAGTCCGGACAGTCCCTGGACCCAGTACTTC.

This clone was found a few times. CDR3 coding DNA: TGTGCCAGCAGCAACAGGGGCAACACCGGGGAGCTGTTTTTT. Amino acids: CASSNRGNTGELFF. The chain couples TRBV6-5 to TRBJ2-2; TRBD1 matches at 7 bases. Trimming took 6 bases from V and 2 from J; bases not matched to a gene: 3. The CDR3 is made up of 14 amino acids. Looked up from germline, CDR1 is MNHEY and CDR2 is SVGAGI.

The chain couples TRBV7-6 to TRBJ2-1; TRBD1 matches at 7 bases. The junction had 9 bases not matched to a gene; V was cut back by 5 bases and J by 8 bases. Germline CDR1 is SGHVS and CDR2 is FNYEAQ. The CDR3 is 14 residues long. CDR3 sequence reads: CASSQTGWAHEQFF. The DNA of the CDR3 is TGTGCCAGCAGCCAGACAGGGTGGGCACATGAGCAGTTCTTC.

The chain employs TRBV6-6 and TRBJ1-3; 7 bases map to TRBD1. V trimming: 5 bases; J trimming: 4 bases; junction bases outside the gene matches: 11. Germline V gene lookup returns CDR1 MNHNY and CDR2 SVGAGI (reference sequence). The CDR3 is made up of 16 amino acids. The CDR3: CASSGRQGPTGNTIYF. The CDR3 DNA reads as TGTGCCAGCAGTGGGCGACAGGGTCCAACGGGAAACACCATATATTTT.

In nucleotides, the CDR3 is TGTGCCAGCAGCGGGACAGGGAACACCGGGGAGCTGTTTTTT. It translates to CASSGTGNTGELFF. This chain uses TRBV25-1 with TRBJ2-2; 8 bases match TRBD1. The V gene end was trimmed by 6 bases and the J gene end by 1 base; junction bases not matched to a gene: 1. Looked up from germline, CDR1 is MGHDK and CDR2 is SYGVNS. The CDR3 length is 14 residues. Drawing the rest from reference TRBV25-1 and TRBJ2-2, the complete variable domain is EADIYQTPRYLVIGTGKKITLECSQTMGHDKMYWYQQDPGMELHLIHYSYGVNSTEKGDLSSESTVSRIRTEHFPLTLESARPSHTSQYLCASSGTGNTGELFFGEGSRLTVL.

Only one count was recorded for this clone. The rearrangement uses TRBV6-6 and TRBJ1-1; possible D gene TRBD1, 6 bases. The CDR3 covers 16 residues. V was shortened by 0 bases and J by 3 bases, with 14 bases between the two germline ends. The V gene's germline CDR1 is MNHNY and CDR2 SVGAGI (reference sequence). DNA of the CDR3: TGTGCCAGCAGTTACTCGGGGGCAGGGCGGGACACTGAAGCTTTCTTT. It is translated as CASSYSGAGRDTEAFF.

The chain couples TRBV7-8 to TRBJ1-1, with D possibly being TRBD1 (6 bases). The V gene lost 5 bases and the J gene lost 5 bases, with 15 bases spanning the gap. The length of the CDR3 is 14 residues. CDR1 and CDR2 (germline): SGHVS, FQNEAQ. CDR3 in amino acids: CASSNLTGWTEAFF. The CDR3 DNA is TGTGCCAGCAGCAACCTGACAGGATGGACTGAAGCTTTCTTT. Drawing the rest from reference TRBV7-8 and TRBJ1-1, the complete variable domain is GAGVSQSPRYKVAKRGQDVALRCDPISGHVSLFWYQQALGQGPEFLTYFQNEAQLDKSGLPSDRFFAERPEGSVSTLKIQRTQQEDSAVYLCASSNLTGWTEAFFGQGTRLTVV.

The chain combines TRBV5-1 with TRBJ2-7; 13 bases line up with TRBD2. V dropped 4 bases and J dropped 0; count of bases not matched to a gene: 7. The CDR3 has 17 residues. CDR1 is SGHRS and CDR2 is YFSETQ in the germline V gene. The DNA of the CDR3 is TGCGCCAGCAGCGCCCGGACTAGCGGGAGCTCCTCCTACGAGCAGTACTTC. It is translated as CASSARTSGSSSYEQYF.

This chain connects TRBV7-2 to TRBJ1-6; 9 bases agree with TRBD1. The germline V gene has CDR1 SGHTA and CDR2 FQGNSA. V trimming: 7 bases; J trimming: 11 bases; junction bases outside the gene matches: 12. The CDR3 is made up of 15 amino acids. CDR3 in DNA: TGTGCCAGCACCCCCACAGGGGGCTATTGGGCACCCCTCCACTTT. As protein: CASTPTGGYWAPLHF.

V and J are TRBV27 and TRBJ2-3; TRBD2 matches 8 bases. CDR3 length: 15 amino acids. Germline V gene sequence: CDR1 MNHEY, CDR2 SMNVEV (reference sequence). V lost 6 bases and J lost 1; bases outside the gene matches: 6. The CDR3 DNA reads as TGTGCCAGCAGACGGAGCGGGAGCCGCACAGATACGCAGTATTTT. Translated, it gives CASRRSGSRTDTQYF.

The chain uses TRBV30 and TRBJ2-1, with TRBD2 identical over 8 bases. Germline V gene data show CDR1 as GTSNPN and CDR2 as SVGIG (reference sequence). J was trimmed by 5 bases and V by 1 base; bases with no gene match: 16. The CDR3 sequence is 18 residues long. The CDR3 nucleotides read TGTGCCTGGAGTGGACTCTCTGGCGGGGGGCGACCGAACAATGAGCAGTTCTTC. Its translation: CAWSGLSGGGRPNNEQFF.

The chain joins TRBV30 to TRBJ2-2; maybe TRBD2 (5 bases). The CDR3 covers 12 residues. Trimming removed 1 base at V and 6 bases at J, with 6 bases between. CDR1 is GTSNPN and CDR2 is SVGIG in the germline V gene (reference sequence). CDR3 nucleotide sequence: TGTGCCTGGAGTGGGAGGCCCGGGGAGCTGTTTTTT. Protein: CAWSGRPGELFF. The variable domain in full, completed from reference TRBV30 and TRBJ2-2, reads SQTIHQWPATLVQPVGSPLSLECTVEGTSNPNLYWYRQAAGRGLQLLFYSVGIGQISSEVPQNLSASRPQDRQFILSSKKLLLSDSGFYLCAWSGRPGELFFGEGSRLTVL.

The chain combines TRBV7-5 with TRBJ2-3; the table assigns TRBD2, which was not confirmed against the DNA. TRBV7-5 has pseudogene status. The CDR3 length is 15 residues. The CDR3 here is CARSLLSGEGDTQYF. CDR3 in DNA: TGTGCCAGAAGCCTCCTATCCGGGGAGGGGGATACGCAGTATTTT.

This chain connects TRBV7-2 to TRBJ2-7, with TRBD2 identical over 8 bases. This CDR3 is 15 amino acids long. Trimming took 2 bases from V and 2 from J; bases not matched to a gene: 5. In germline, CDR1 is SGHTA, CDR2 FQGNSA. This CDR3 is CASSLLGSGTYEQYF. CDR3 DNA sequence: TGTGCCAGCAGCTTATTGGGTAGCGGGACCTACGAGCAGTACTTC.

The chain recombines TRBV7-9 with TRBJ1-3; weak D call: TRBD1 (5 bases). The V gene lost 5 bases and the J gene lost 2 bases, with 10 bases spanning the gap. The V gene's germline CDR1 is SEHNR and CDR2 FQNEAQ (reference sequence). The CDR3 has 14 residues. The chain's CDR3 is CASSITGPGNTIYF. As DNA, the CDR3 is TGTGCCAGCAGCATTACAGGCCCTGGAAACACCATATATTTT.

The gene calls are TRBV5-4 and TRBJ2-3; 7 bases map to TRBD1. This CDR3 comprises 15 residues. Germline V lookup: CDR1 SGHNT, CDR2 YYREEE (reference sequence). The V segment lost 2 bases and the J segment 2 bases; nucleotides outside the gene matches: 5. This CDR3 is CASSFDRVYTDTQYF. The CDR3 bases are TGTGCCAGCAGCTTCGACAGGGTTTACACAGATACGCAGTATTTT.

This clone was counted a few times. V usage is TRBV5-4 and J usage is TRBJ2-5; 8 positions agree with TRBD2. After removal of 1 base from V and 5 bases from J, the junction contained 4 bases not matched to a gene. The germline gives CDR1 SGHNT, CDR2 YYREEE (reference sequence). There are 14 residues in the CDR3. CDR3 in DNA: TGTGCCAGCAGCTTGACCGGGGGGGCTGAGACCCAGTACTTC. Residues: CASSLTGGAETQYF.

The chain is built from TRBV29-1 and TRBJ1-2; 9 nucleotides match TRBD1. V was clipped by 8 bases and J by 2 bases; unmatched bases: 21. In germline, CDR1 is SQVTM, CDR2 ANQGSEA. The CDR3 contains 18 residues. CDR3 sequence reads: CSLWALLTGGEWNYGYTF. CDR3 DNA sequence: TGCAGCCTGTGGGCCCTCTTGACAGGGGGAGAATGGAACTATGGCTACACCTTC.

V gene TRBV9 combines with J gene TRBJ2-1, with a tentative D call TRBD2 (6 bases). Per germline, CDR1 SGDLS and CDR2 YYNGEE. The CDR3 is made up of 14 amino acids. V was cut by 2 bases and J by 5 bases, with 11 bases left in between. The CDR3 DNA reads as TGTGCCAGCAGCGTCTTCGGGGGAGACAATGAGCAGTTCTTC. It is translated as CASSVFGGDNEQFF. The full variable domain, its missing parts supplied by reference TRBV9 and TRBJ2-1, is DSGVTQTPKHLITATGQRVTLRCSPRSGDLSVYWYQQSLDQGLQFLIQYYNGEERAKGNILERFSAQQFPDLHSELNLSSLELGDSALYFCASSVFGGDNEQFFGPGTRLTVL.

This sequence joins TRBV11-2 and TRBJ1-1, with TRBD1 as a possible D gene (5 bases). The CDR3 sequence is 15 residues long. Trimming removed 0 bases from V and 0 bases from J, with 8 bases in between. CDR1 is SGHAT and CDR2 is FQNNGV in the germline V gene. CDR3 loop: CASSLDEGVNTEAFF. In DNA form, the CDR3 reads TGTGCCAGCAGCTTAGACGAAGGGGTGAACACTGAAGCTTTCTTT. Full variable domain (missing parts from reference TRBV11-2 and TRBJ1-1): EAGVAQSPRYKIIEKRQSVAFWCNPISGHATLYWYQQILGQGPKLLIQFQNNGVVDDSQLPKDRFSAERLKGVDSTLKIQPAKLEDSAVYLCASSLDEGVNTEAFFGQGTRLTVV.

This clone occurred a few times. V gene TRBV15 combines with J gene TRBJ1-4; 9 bases are a match to TRBD1. Germline-derived CDR1 and CDR2 are LNHNV and YYDKDF (reference sequence). The CDR3 has 16 amino acids. J gave up 4 bases and V 3 bases, and 6 bases lay outside the gene matches. The CDR3 loop is CATSSRQGVYNEKLFF. The CDR3 nucleotides read TGTGCCACCAGCAGTAGACAGGGGGTCTATAATGAAAAACTGTTTTTT.

The J gene is TRBJ2-3, the V gene TRBV19; 8 bases fit TRBD2. In germline, CDR1 is LNHDA, CDR2 SQIVND (reference sequence). The trim removed 5 bases at V and 6 bases at J, leaving 7 bases unmatched. The CDR3 is made up of 14 amino acids. The CDR3, as DNA: TGTGCCAGTAGTCTGTCGGGAGGGCTGGATACGCAGTATTTT. Translating it yields CASSLSGGLDTQYF.

There are a few counts of this clone. The chain employs TRBV1 and TRBJ1-2; the DNA was not compared with TRBD1, the D call given in the table. TRBV1 is a pseudogene. There are 16 residues in the CDR3. CDR3 DNA sequence: TGCACCAGCAGCCAAGATGTGCCTACAGGCATCTATGGCTACACCTTC. Its protein product is CTSSQDVPTGIYGYTF.

This clone was found once. The chain couples TRBV6-4 to TRBJ1-2; the D is unclear. The CDR3 totals 11 residues. Between the trimmed V and J ends, which lost 2 bases and 5 bases, there was a span of 3 bases. The V gene's germline CDR1 is MRHNA and CDR2 SNTAGT. The CDR3: CASSDQYGYTF. CDR3 DNA: TGTGCCAGCAGTGACCAGTATGGCTACACCTTC.

The chain joins TRBV30 to TRBJ2-5, with TRBD1 matching over 9 bases. The DNA end lines up better with TRBJ2-7; the J call may be wrong. The CDR3 consists of 14 residues. Germline V gives CDR1 GTSNPN, CDR2 SVGIG (reference sequence). CDR3 DNA sequence: TGTGCCTGGAGTTCGACAGGGGGTGAAAACGAGCAGTACTTC. Amino acids: CAWSSTGGENEQYF.

The V gene is TRBV10-3, the J gene TRBJ1-1; TRBD1 agrees at 8 bases. The V and J ends lost 0 bases and 9 bases, in that order; junction bases with no gene match: 3. The germline V gene has CDR1 ENHRY and CDR2 SYGVKD. The CDR3 covers 13 residues. This CDR3 is CAISESGQGKAFF. CDR3 bases: TGTGCCATCAGTGAGTCCGGACAGGGTAAAGCTTTCTTT.